These 13 T cell receptor beta chains were all obtained from the same sample, sequenced in a study of OX40 agonist ivuxolimab in advanced cancers. Measured with immunoSEQ multiplex PCR; TCRdb has only the in-frame clones, and not every one. The sample carries around 99,000 clones, around 91% recorded once. Sequences were derived from CD4+ or CD8+ T cells sorted from blood, sampled in a trial of the OX40 agonist ivuxolimab. Source of these receptors: an adult with an advanced solid tumor such as melanoma, head and neck, liver or kidney cancer.

This CDR3 reads CAWSPTRGTYEQYF. The CDR3 DNA sequence: TGTGCCTGGAGTCCTACTCGGGGGACCTACGAGCAGTACTTC. This chain joins TRBV30 and TRBJ2-7; the D gene is possibly TRBD2 (6 bases). V was shortened by 2 bases and J by 2 bases, with 13 bases between the two germline ends. This CDR3 contains 14 residues. Germline V gene lookup returns CDR1 GTSNPN and CDR2 SVGIG (reference sequence).

This chain joins TRBV5-1 and TRBJ2-3; D ambiguous. The germline V gene encodes CDR1 SGHRS and CDR2 YFSETQ. The CDR3 spans 13 residues. Trimming took off 2 bases at V and 2 bases at J, with 6 bases between the two ends. CDR3: CASSFWPTDTQYF. CDR3 DNA: TGCGCCAGCAGCTTCTGGCCCACAGATACGCAGTATTTT.

The chain carries TRBV27 and TRBJ2-5; TRBD2 matches 12 bases. V was pared by 4 bases and J by 2 bases, with 8 bases of the junction left unmatched. Germline CDR1 reads MNHEY; CDR2 reads SMNVEV (reference sequence). The CDR3 runs 17 residues. The CDR3 region is CASSSLAGGRLQETQYF. The CDR3 DNA sequence: TGTGCCAGCAGTTCACTAGCGGGGGGCAGGCTTCAAGAGACCCAGTACTTC.

The V and J genes are TRBV5-1 and TRBJ2-1; D perhaps matches TRBD1 (7 bases). Trimming pared 0 bases from V and 10 bases from J, leaving 14 bases between. The CDR3 totals 14 residues. Germline lookup yields CDR1 SGHRS and CDR2 YFSETQ. CDR3 loop: CASSLGYRGGEQFF. The CDR3 DNA reads as TGCGCCAGCAGCTTGGGTTACAGGGGAGGCGAGCAGTTCTTC.

The gene calls are TRBV28 and TRBJ2-2, with TRBD1 matching 9 bases. Germline V gene lookup returns CDR1 MDHEN and CDR2 SYDVKM. V shed 3 bases, J shed 6 bases, and the junction held 8 bases outside the gene matches. The CDR3 extends over 16 amino acids. The CDR3 bases are TGTGCCAGCAGTTTGGGGGGACAGGGCTCGGCCGGGGAGCTGTTTTTT. Translating gives CASSLGGQGSAGELFF. The entire variable domain, with the rest obtained from reference TRBV28 and TRBJ2-2, is as follows: DVKVTQSSRYLVKRTGEKVFLECVQDMDHENMFWYRQDPGLGLRLIYFSYDVKMKEKGDIPEGYSVSREKKERFSLILESASTNQTSMYLCASSLGGQGSAGELFFGEGSRLTVL.

The J gene is TRBJ1-1, the V gene TRBV18; 7 nucleotides match TRBD1. V gave up 3 bases and J gave up 6 bases; unmatched junction bases: 1. Germline V CDR1 and CDR2: KGHSH, LQKENI. The CDR3 is 12 amino acids. CDR3 nucleotide sequence: TGTGCCAGCTCACCCCAGGGGGCTGAAGCTTTCTTT. Translated, it gives CASSPQGAEAFF.

V gene TRBV29-1 combines with J gene TRBJ2-7, with 8 bases identical to TRBD1. The length of the CDR3 is 12 residues. V lost 6 bases to trimming and J lost 4 bases; unmatched junction nucleotides: 5. The germline V gene has CDR1 SQVTM and CDR2 ANQGSEA. The CDR3 reads CSVKDRAYEQYF. The CDR3 nucleotides read TGCAGCGTCAAGGACAGGGCTTACGAGCAGTACTTC.

The J gene is TRBJ2-5, the V gene TRBV6-1, with no clear D. V lost 4 bases to trimming and J lost 4 bases, with 10 bases between them. Germline lookup yields CDR1 MNHNS and CDR2 SASEGT. The CDR3 loop spans 13 amino acids. In DNA, the CDR3 is TGTGCCAGCAGTGCGGACGGCCGAGAGACCCAGTACTTC. The encoded protein is CASSADGRETQYF.

The chain joins TRBV2 to TRBJ2-1, with D perhaps TRBD2 (6 bases). CDR1 SNHLY and CDR2 FYNNEI come from the germline V gene. V shed 7 bases and J shed 4 bases, with 23 bases lying between them. CDR3 length equals 17 residues. CDR3 sequence (DNA): TGTGCCAGCATCACCCCACGGCCGGGAGTCCCTTACAATGAGCAGTTCTTC. It specifies CASITPRPGVPYNEQFF. The complete variable domain, with remaining parts taken from reference TRBV2 and TRBJ2-1, reads EPEVTQTPSHQVTQMGQEVILRCVPISNHLYFYWYRQILGQKVEFLVSFYNNEISEKSEIFDDQFSVERPDGSNFTLKIRSTKLEDSAMYFCASITPRPGVPYNEQFFGPGTRLTVL.

The chain is built from TRBV2 and TRBJ2-1, with TRBD2 identical over 10 bases. V dropped 5 bases and J dropped 7; count of bases not matched to a gene: 8. The CDR3 length is 15 residues. Germline values: CDR1 SNHLY, CDR2 FYNNEI. CDR3 sequence reads: CASSFLAGAVNEQFF. The DNA for the CDR3 is TGTGCCAGCAGTTTCCTAGCGGGAGCGGTAAATGAGCAGTTCTTC. The full variable domain, rest sourced from reference TRBV2 and TRBJ2-1, is EPEVTQTPSHQVTQMGQEVILRCVPISNHLYFYWYRQILGQKVEFLVSFYNNEISEKSEIFDDQFSVERPDGSNFTLKIRSTKLEDSAMYFCASSFLAGAVNEQFFGPGTRLTVL.

This clone was recorded once. The V gene is TRBV30, the J gene TRBJ2-2; D unclear. This CDR3 spans 17 amino acids. Trimming left V 2 bases short and J 1 base short, with 17 bases between. Looked up from germline, CDR1 is GTSNPN and CDR2 is SVGIG (reference sequence). The chain's CDR3 is CAWSSQVLRLNTGELFF. For the CDR3, the DNA is TGTGCCTGGAGTTCCCAAGTACTACGGCTGAACACCGGGGAGCTGTTTTTT.

J is TRBJ1-2 and V is TRBV19; D gene unclear. CDR1 is LNHDA and CDR2 is SQIVND in the germline V gene (reference sequence). This CDR3 is built from 13 residues. Trimming shortened V by 6 bases and J by 5 bases, and 13 bases separated the two germline ends. CDR3 sequence: CASRRESVYGYTF. CDR3 sequence (DNA): TGTGCCAGTAGAAGGGAGTCGGTATATGGCTACACCTTC. The full variable domain, rest sourced from reference TRBV19 and TRBJ1-2, is DGGITQSPKYLFRKEGQNVTLSCEQNLNHDAMYWYRQDPGQGLRLIYYSQIVNDFQKGDIAEGYSVSREKKESFPLTVTSAQKNPTAFYLCASRRESVYGYTFGSGTRLTVV.

The rearrangement uses TRBV5-1 and TRBJ1-2, with TRBD1 matching 7 bases. This CDR3 has 13 residues. Losses at the gene ends were 2 bases for V and 6 bases for J; bases not matched to a gene: 4. Looked up from germline, CDR1 is SGHRS and CDR2 is YFSETQ. Written as DNA, the CDR3 is TGCGCCAGCAGCTTAGGGACAGCAAATGGCTACACCTTC. Translated: CASSLGTANGYTF.